The 19 T cell receptor beta chains presented below share a single source sample, sequenced in a study of blood T cell repertoires in COVID-19. The assay was immunoSEQ multiplex PCR, and TCRdb's table has in-frame clones only and misses some. The sample lists approximately 450,000 clones; 70% to 90% were seen once. Material for sequencing was PBMCs or T cells enriched from blood (not recorded which). Receptors were obtained from a woman aged 18-30 years with acute COVID-19.

CDR3 sequence reads: CAISEVGSSGPLWGYTF. DNA of the CDR3: TGTGCCATCAGTGAGGTAGGGAGTTCCGGTCCTCTTTGGGGCTACACCTTC. The chain has TRBV10-3 and TRBJ1-2; D gene unclear. Germline V gene sequence: CDR1 ENHRY, CDR2 SYGVKD. Deletions cut 2 bases from V and 8 bases from J, with 24 bases between. CDR3 length: 17 residues.

The gene calls are TRBV29-1 and TRBJ2-1, with 10 bases lining up with TRBD2. Germline V gene data show CDR1 as SQVTM and CDR2 as ANQGSEA. With 5 bases clipped from V and 2 bases from J, the junction kept 3 bases outside the gene matches. The CDR3 is 14 amino acids. CDR3 amino acids: CSVLAGAPYNEQFF. The CDR3 region has the DNA TGCAGCGTTCTAGCGGGAGCCCCCTACAATGAGCAGTTCTTC.

This clone was recorded once. The V call is TRBV15, the J call TRBJ2-5; 7 bases are shared with TRBD1. The V gene end was trimmed by 0 bases and the J gene end by 1 base; junction bases not matched to a gene: 8. The CDR3 totals 17 residues. Germline CDR1 LNHNV, CDR2 YYDKDF (reference sequence). The DNA for the CDR3 is TGTGCCACCAGCAGAGATCGGGGCAGGGGGTTCCAAGAGACCCAGTACTTC. Translated: CATSRDRGRGFQETQYF. The complete variable domain, with remaining parts taken from reference TRBV15 and TRBJ2-5, reads DAMVIQNPRYQVTQFGKPVTLSCSQTLNHNVMYWYQQKSSQAPKLLFHYYDKDFNNEADTPDNFQSRRPNTSFCFLDIRSPGLGDTAMYLCATSRDRGRGFQETQYFGPGTRLLVL.

The chain carries TRBV28 and TRBJ2-7; the D gene is possibly TRBD1 (5 bases). The CDR3 is 14 amino acids. V gave up 9 bases and J gave up 1 base, with 16 bases separating them. Germline V gene lookup returns CDR1 MDHEN and CDR2 SYDVKM. For the CDR3, the DNA is TGTGCCAGTTGGTCTCGACAGCGATCCTACGAGCAGTACTTC. Translation: CASWSRQRSYEQYF.

The gene calls are TRBV11-2 and TRBJ2-7; TRBD2 is a possible D gene (6 bases). Germline-derived CDR1 and CDR2 are SGHAT and FQNNGV. This CDR3 is built from 14 residues. Trimming shortened V by 5 bases and J by 1 base, and 12 bases separated the two germline ends. This chain's CDR3 is CASSLRDLSYEQYF. In nucleotides, the CDR3 is TGTGCCAGCAGCCTACGGGACTTATCCTACGAGCAGTACTTC.

The CDR3 region is CASSTPGLSFAGELFF. The CDR3 DNA is TGTGCCAGCAGTACGCCGGGACTGAGCTTTGCCGGGGAGCTGTTTTTT. V and J are TRBV28 and TRBJ2-2; D perhaps matches TRBD2 (6 bases). Germline assignment: CDR1 MDHEN and CDR2 SYDVKM. The V and J ends lost 5 bases and 6 bases respectively, with 19 bases between them. The CDR3 spans 16 residues.

This clone was observed a single time. V gene TRBV4-3 combines with J gene TRBJ2-5, with TRBD1 as a possible D gene (6 bases). Trimming pared 0 bases from V and 4 bases from J, leaving 15 bases between. This CDR3 has 16 residues. Germline CDR1 and CDR2: LGHNA and YSLEER. In DNA, the CDR3 is TGCGCCAGCAGCCAAGATTCTAACAGGGCTGGAGAGACCCAGTACTTC. It encodes CASSQDSNRAGETQYF.

This rearrangement joins TRBV11-2 to TRBJ2-7, with D maybe TRBD2 (7 bases). Germline V gene data show CDR1 as SGHAT and CDR2 as FQNNGV. This CDR3 spans 15 amino acids. The V and J ends lost 2 bases and 7 bases respectively, with 18 bases between them. CDR3 sequence (DNA): TGTGCCAGCAGCTTATCGGCGGGGGCGTTCTGGGAGCAGTACTTC. Amino acid sequence: CASSLSAGAFWEQYF.

The chain is built from TRBV20-1 and TRBJ2-7; D uncertain. CDR3 length: 10 amino acids. Trimming took off 3 bases at V and 5 bases at J, with 5 bases between the two ends. Germline V gene lookup returns CDR1 DFQATT and CDR2 SNEGSKA (reference sequence). CDR3 in DNA: TGCAGTGCTAGCCAGGACGAGCAGTACTTC. Amino acids: CSASQDEQYF.

As concerns this clone: No DNA is shown, since the ends of the CDR3 on it are uncertain; the CDR3 is the one TCRdb lists. This rearrangement joins TRBV28 to TRBJ2-7; the table's TRBD2 call for D was not verified on the DNA. The CDR3 length is 16 residues, termini included. Germline assignment: CDR1 MDHEN and CDR2 SYDVKM. The CDR3: CASSTSTSGRVYEQYF.

The chain joins TRBV5-8 to TRBJ2-7, with D possibly TRBD1 on 5 matching bases. The CDR3 is made up of 15 amino acids. CDR1 and CDR2 from the germline V gene are SGHTS and YDEGEE. With 0 bases removed from V and 3 bases from J, the gap between germline ends came to 13 bases. CDR3 nucleotide sequence: TGTGCCAGCAGCTTGGCACGCGGACATCACTACGAGCAGTACTTC. Its translation is CASSLARGHHYEQYF.

The chain links TRBV29-1 to TRBJ2-7; tentatively, D is TRBD1 (6 bases). Deletions cut 2 bases from V and 6 bases from J, with 17 bases between. The germline V gene encodes CDR1 SQVTM and CDR2 ANQGSEA. CDR3 length: 14 residues. The CDR3 DNA sequence: TGCAGCGTTGAACTACCCAGCAGGGGAACCGAGCAGTACTTC. This encodes CSVELPSRGTEQYF.

The rearrangement links TRBV3-1 (or the pseudogene TRBV3-2) to TRBJ1-5, with no clear D. Germline V gene lookup returns CDR1 LGHDT and CDR2 YNNKEL (reference sequence). Deletions cut 0 bases from V and 7 bases from J, with 7 bases between. This CDR3 is 13 amino acids long. The CDR3 nucleotides are TGTGCCAGCAGCCAAGAGAGAGGACAGCCCCAGCATTTT. Its translation is CASSQERGQPQHF.

The genes are TRBV19 and TRBJ2-7; D possibly corresponds to TRBD1 (6 bases). The CDR3 consists of 13 residues. Per germline, CDR1 LNHDA and CDR2 SQIVND (reference sequence). Trimming removed 4 bases from V and 6 bases from J, with 13 bases in between. CDR3 DNA: TGTGCCAGTAGTAAACACCTAGGGGGCGAGCAGTACTTC. It codes for CASSKHLGGEQYF. Supplemented by reference TRBV19 and TRBJ2-7, the full variable domain reads DGGITQSPKYLFRKEGQNVTLSCEQNLNHDAMYWYRQDPGQGLRLIYYSQIVNDFQKGDIAEGYSVSREKKESFPLTVTSAQKNPTAFYLCASSKHLGGEQYFGPGTRLTVT.

V gene TRBV2 combines with J gene TRBJ1-1; 8 bases agree with TRBD1. The J segment lost 5 bases and the V segment lost 7 bases, leaving 9 bases of the junction unmatched. CDR1 is SNHLY, CDR2 FYNNEI, per germline. The CDR3 loop spans 14 amino acids. The CDR3 loop reads CASTRQGSWTEAFF. Here the CDR3 DNA reads TGTGCCAGCACCCGACAGGGGAGTTGGACTGAAGCTTTCTTT.

The chain has TRBV6-1 and TRBJ1-5; D is perhaps TRBD1 (6 bases). There are 16 residues in the CDR3. V was shortened by 3 bases and J by 4 bases, with 16 bases between the two germline ends. Germline V lookup: CDR1 MNHNS, CDR2 SASEGT. The CDR3 DNA sequence: TGTGCCAGCAGTGAGATAGGGGGACGGGGAAATCAGCCCCAGCATTTT. Its translation: CASSEIGGRGNQPQHF.

This chain joins TRBV10-1 and TRBJ2-7, with TRBD1 matching over 10 bases. The ends lost 8 bases at V and 2 bases at J; junction bases unmatched: 9. The CDR3 consists of 15 residues. Germline CDR1 reads WNHNN; CDR2 reads SYGVQD (reference sequence). CDR3 protein: CASPSEGQGTYEQYF. CDR3 in DNA: TGCGCCAGCCCGTCAGAGGGACAGGGGACCTACGAGCAGTACTTC.

The V and J genes are TRBV10-3 and TRBJ1-5, with D possibly matching TRBD1 (6 bases). The CDR3 totals 13 residues. Per the germline V gene, CDR1 is ENHRY and CDR2 is SYGVKD. The V end lost 4 bases, the J end lost 4 bases, and 8 bases lay between the germline ends. The DNA for the CDR3 is TGTGCCATCAGTGCAGGGGAAAATCAGCCCCAGCATTTT. It translates to CAISAGENQPQHF.

The rearrangement uses TRBV27 and TRBJ1-2, with a weak D call TRBD1 (6 bases). The CDR3 is 14 amino acids. Between the trimmed V and J ends, which lost 8 bases and 5 bases, there was a span of 18 bases. Germline CDR1 is MNHEY and CDR2 is SMNVEV (reference sequence). The CDR3 sequence: CASGPLTGEYGYTF. The CDR3 bases are TGTGCCAGCGGGCCCTTGACAGGAGAGTATGGCTACACCTTC.